Listed here are 6 T cell receptor beta chains from one sample, sequenced in a study of regulatory T cells in long-lasting Graves disease. The time point is: persistent/refractory GD, antithyroid drugs over 5 years with positive TRAb. PBMC RNA was the source of the TCR library. Through Arm-PCR of CDR3 regions and iRepertoire HTBI primers, TCR beta libraries were built. TCRdb recomputed calls from the multiplex PCR reads with MiXCR, one row per CDR3 protein. The table has more than 300,000 distinct CDR3 sequences, about 19% seen once. Sequences were derived from peripheral blood mononuclear cells (PBMCs), sampled when the disease was refractory, from a patient treated with antithyroid drugs. The receptor set was obtained from a female donor with Graves disease.

This clonotype has at least ten counts. The V gene is TRBV12-3 or TRBV12-4, the J gene TRBJ1-6; D unclear. The ends were cut back, 2 bases at V and 7 bases at J, with 6 bases in the middle. This CDR3 comprises 13 residues. The CDR3 bases are TGTGCCAGCAGTTTAAGGCAGAATTCACCCCTCCACTTT. Translating gives CASSLRQNSPLHF.

This clonotype was recorded at least ten times. The chain has TRBV11-2 and TRBJ2-6; D call uncertain. This CDR3 has 12 amino acids. Deletions cut 4 bases from V and 13 bases from J, with 11 bases between. Germline V gene sequence: CDR1 SGHAT, CDR2 FQNNGV. The CDR3 region is CASSSHGPVLTF. The CDR3 DNA follows: TGTGCCAGCAGCTCCCACGGTCCAGTCCTGACTTTC.

This clonotype came up many times. This rearrangement joins TRBV7-2 to TRBJ1-2; 9 bases map to TRBD1. The CDR3 loop spans 15 amino acids. CDR1 and CDR2 (germline): SGHTA, FQGNSA. The J segment lost 5 bases and the V segment lost 1 base, leaving 5 bases of the junction unmatched. CDR3 sequence reads: CASSLDSTGGYGYTF. Written as DNA, the CDR3 is TGTGCCAGCAGCTTAGATTCGACAGGGGGATATGGCTACACCTTC.

This clonotype was observed once. A much larger clone is a single base away; this may be a read error. The gene calls are TRBV6-6 and TRBJ2-7; 7 nucleotides line up with TRBD2. Germline values: CDR1 MNHNY, CDR2 SVGAGI (reference sequence). V lost 0 bases, J lost 1 base, and 3 bases stayed unmatched. This CDR3 has 15 amino acids. CDR3 region: CASSYSAGDSYEQYF. The CDR3 nucleotides read TGTGCCAGCAGTTACTCGGCGGGGGATTCCTACGAGCAGTACTTC.

This rearrangement joins TRBV6-2 or TRBV6-3 to TRBJ1-1; D unclear. Looked up from germline, CDR1 is MNHEY and CDR2 is SVGEGT. CDR3 length: 16 amino acids. Trimming cost V 5 bases and J 3 bases, with 19 bases left between them. CDR3 coding DNA: TGTGCCAGCAGTCAGTTCAGACGAGGGCCGGACACTGAAGCTTTCTTT. Amino acids: CASSQFRRGPDTEAFF.

V gene TRBV3-1 combines with J gene TRBJ2-2; 11 nucleotides match TRBD2. Per the germline V gene, CDR1 is LGHDT and CDR2 is YNNKEL (reference sequence). The CDR3 sequence is 18 residues long. V shed 3 bases and J 2 bases; nucleotides not matched to a gene: 8. The CDR3, as DNA: TGTGCCAGCAGCCATCTAAGGCTAGCGGGAGGTAACACCGGGGAGCTGTTTTTT. Encoded protein: CASSHLRLAGGNTGELFF.